This T cell receptor beta chain was identified during a study of shared clonotypes between healthy human individuals. Study-level background: Three plates each covered CD4 naive and memory; CD8 naive two, CD8 memory one.

The CDR3 covers 14 residues. Trimming took off 4 bases at V and 2 bases at J, with 12 bases between the two ends. Germline V gene lookup returns CDR1 SGHDT and CDR2 YYEEEE. Cells designated naive CD8 were CD45RO-negative and were positively selected for CCR7, with terminally differentiated effector memory CD45RA+ cells excluded. Sequenced by immunoSEQ multiplex PCR; TCRdb stores in-frame clones only, minus some. The data contain about 2.2 million clones, about 93% of them singletons. Sequencing was performed on naive CD8+ T cells from PBMCs. The receptor was isolated from a man between 18 and 35 years old in good health. Some clones in this sample may be carry-over from other donors' samples. The chain recombines TRBV5-6 with TRBJ1-2, with D tentatively TRBD1 (5 bases). The CDR3 sequence: CASSPKWDNYGYTF. The CDR3 DNA reads TGTGCCAGCAGCCCGAAGTGGGACAACTATGGCTACACCTTC.